This T cell receptor (beta chain) was obtained from a study of OX40 agonist ivuxolimab in advanced cancers. About the research overall: Patients receiving dose escalation had hepatocellular carcinoma, melanoma, renal cell or head and neck cancer.

Trimming cost V 0 bases and J 5 bases, with 7 bases left between them. Germline lookup yields CDR1 LGHNA and CDR2 YNFKEQ. The CDR3 contains 13 residues. Produced via immunoSEQ multiplex PCR; TCRdb's table is partial and in-frame only. The table includes around 56,000 clones, more than 75% detected once. Sequencing used CD4+ or CD8+ T cells sorted from blood, obtained in a trial of the OX40 agonist ivuxolimab. This TCR came from an adult with an advanced solid tumor such as melanoma, head and neck, liver or kidney cancer. J is TRBJ2-5 and V is TRBV4-2, with D hard to call. This CDR3 reads CASSQERSETQYF. CDR3 DNA sequence: TGTGCCAGCAGCCAAGAGAGGTCCGAGACCCAGTACTTC.